This T cell receptor beta chain was identified in a study of early T cells in non-severe SARS-CoV-2 infection. Findings and caveats of the study: CD4 and private specificities were missed by VDJdb matching, which favored anti-spike CD8 responses.

This clonotype was seen many times. Its antigen is not identified. A single record per CDR3 protein comes from TCRdb applying MiXCR to the 5' RACE reads. The repertoire holds roughly 35,000 distinct CDR3 sequences, roughly 6% seen once, with roughly 24% in the top ten. CDR1 is LGHDT and CDR2 is YNNKEL in the germline V gene (reference sequence). The CDR3 loop spans 13 amino acids. V dropped 4 bases and J dropped 7 bases, with 10 bases sitting between them. Sequencing was performed on whole blood. This sequence originates from an adult who was a healthcare worker with PCR-confirmed SARS-CoV-2 infection or an uninfected control (not recorded which). This chain uses TRBV3-1 with TRBJ2-2, with D perhaps TRBD2 (6 bases). The CDR3 nucleotides read TGTGCCAGCAGCCGGGACTTAGGCGGGGAGCTGTTTTTT. Amino acids: CASSRDLGGELFF.